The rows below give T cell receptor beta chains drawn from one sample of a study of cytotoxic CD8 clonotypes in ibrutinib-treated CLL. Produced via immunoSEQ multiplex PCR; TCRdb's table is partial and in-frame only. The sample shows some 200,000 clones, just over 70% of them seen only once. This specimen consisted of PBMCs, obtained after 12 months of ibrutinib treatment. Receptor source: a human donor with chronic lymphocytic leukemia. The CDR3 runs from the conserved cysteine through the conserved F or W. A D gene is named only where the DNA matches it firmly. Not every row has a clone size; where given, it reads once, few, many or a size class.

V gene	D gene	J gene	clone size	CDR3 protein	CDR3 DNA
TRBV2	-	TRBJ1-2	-	CASSGPVGLYGYTF	TGTGCCAGCAGTGGACCTGTGGGGCTCTATGGCTACACCTTC
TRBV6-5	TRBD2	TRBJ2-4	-	CASSYSLAGARNIQYF	TGTGCCAGCAGTTACTCCCTAGCGGGAGCGAGAAACATTCAGTACTTC
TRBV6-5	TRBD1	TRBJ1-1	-	CASRASGTVDTEAFF	TGTGCCAGCAGAGCCTCCGGGACAGTAGACACTGAAGCTTTCTTT
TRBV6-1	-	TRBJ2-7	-	CASVTNQAGPYEQYF	TGTGCCAGCGTTACCAATCAGGCAGGCCCCTACGAGCAGTACTTC
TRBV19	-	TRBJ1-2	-	CASSQGYYGYTF	TGTGCCAGTAGTCAGGGCTACTATGGCTACACCTTC
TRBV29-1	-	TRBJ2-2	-	CSVGGDLELFF	TGCAGCGTTGGGGGAGATCTAGAGCTGTTTTTT
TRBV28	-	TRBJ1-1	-	CASRLGVGTEAFF	TGTGCCAGCAGATTAGGGGTAGGCACTGAAGCTTTCTTT
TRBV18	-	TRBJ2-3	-	CASSQRRDTQYF	TGTGCCAGCTCACAACGGAGGGATACGCAGTATTTT
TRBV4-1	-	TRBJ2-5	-	CASSRLGRETQYF	TGCGCCAGCAGCCGACTGGGTCGGGAGACCCAGTACTTC
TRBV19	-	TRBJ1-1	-	CASSIDRSQGNTEAFF	TGTGCCAGTAGTATAGATCGGTCCCAGGGGAACACTGAAGCTTTCTTT
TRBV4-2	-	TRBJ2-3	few	CASRADSTDTQYF	TGTGCCAGCAGGGCGGATTCAACAGATACGCAGTATTTT
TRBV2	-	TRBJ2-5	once	CASSPRRETQYF	TGTGCCAGCAGCCCTAGGAGGGAGACCCAGTACTTC
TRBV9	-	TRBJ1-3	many	CASSVDSSGNTIYF	TGTGCCAGCAGCGTAGACAGCTCTGGAAACACCATATATTTT
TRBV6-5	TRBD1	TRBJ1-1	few	CASRAGTDTEAFF	TGTGCCAGCAGGGCTGGGACAGACACTGAAGCTTTCTTT
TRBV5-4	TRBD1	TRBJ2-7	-	CASSPTGEFYEQYF	TGTGCCAGCAGCCCGACAGGGGAGTTCTACGAGCAGTACTTC
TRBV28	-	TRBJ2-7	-	CASSLKVRDYEQYF	TGTGCCAGCAGTCTCAAAGTACGGGACTACGAGCAGTACTTC
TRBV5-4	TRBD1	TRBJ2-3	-	CASSGQGSRTDTQYF	TGTGCCAGCAGTGGACAGGGGAGTCGCACAGATACGCAGTATTTT
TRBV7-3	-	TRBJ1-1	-	CASSLLGGNTEAFF	TGTGCCAGCAGCCTCCTGGGGGGAAACACTGAAGCTTTCTTT
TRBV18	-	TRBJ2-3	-	CASSPLEGSDTQYF	TGTGCCAGCTCACCCCTCGAGGGATCAGATACGCAGTATTTT
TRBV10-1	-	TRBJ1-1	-	CASSESRRGRGEAFF	TGCGCCAGCAGTGAGTCGAGACGGGGTAGGGGAGAAGCTTTCTTT
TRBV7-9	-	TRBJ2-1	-	CASSLPRLRTHEQFF	TGTGCCAGCAGCCTACCCCGACTAAGGACCCATGAGCAGTTCTTC
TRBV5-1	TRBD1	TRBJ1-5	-	CASSEEGTGKQPQHF	TGCGCCAGCAGCGAAGAGGGGACAGGGAAACAGCCCCAGCATTTT
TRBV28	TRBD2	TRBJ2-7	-	CASSSIAGGRYEQYF	TGTGCCAGCAGTTCGATAGCGGGAGGGCGGTACGAGCAGTACTTC
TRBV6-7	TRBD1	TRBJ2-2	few	CASSYPTLTGGAGGELFF	TGTGCCAGCAGTTACCCAACTTTGACAGGGGGCGCCGGCGGGGAGCTGTTTTTT
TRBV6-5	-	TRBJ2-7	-	CASTPRRGSYEQYF	TGTGCCAGCACCCCCCGTAGGGGGAGCTACGAGCAGTACTTC
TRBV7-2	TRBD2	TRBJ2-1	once	CASSLSRGEENEQFF	TGTGCCAGCAGCTTGAGCCGGGGGGAGGAGAATGAGCAGTTCTTC
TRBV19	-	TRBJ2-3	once	CASSKGGSTDTQYF	TGTGCCAGTAGTAAGGGGGGGAGCACAGATACGCAGTATTTT
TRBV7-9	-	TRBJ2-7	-	CASSLAGGTAKGGEYF	TGTGCCAGCAGCTTAGCTGGGGGGACTGCCAAAGGTGGTGAGTACTTC
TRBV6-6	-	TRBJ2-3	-	CASGAKTDTQYF	TGTGCCAGCGGTGCAAAAACAGATACGCAGTATTTT
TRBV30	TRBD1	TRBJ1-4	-	CAWTQGEKLFF	TGTGCCTGGACACAGGGGGAAAAACTGTTTTTT